A selection of T cell receptor beta chains follows, all from one sample in a study of T cells in Graves' hyperthyroidism and ophthalmopathy. TCRdb redid the calling of the multiplex PCR reads with MiXCR, one entry per CDR3 protein. The sample includes about 55,000 distinct CDR3 sequences, approximately 53% of them seen just once. Material for sequencing was blood. The receptors were gathered from a woman aged 60-75 years with Graves' ophthalmopathy. Each CDR3 is given with its conserved first and last residue. D genes are given only for firm matches. Some rows have no size entry. The others give once, few or many, or a class for an expanded clone.

cdr3_length: 14; clone_size: medium-sized; j_call: TRBJ1-6; v_call: TRBV7-8; d_call: .; cdr3_aa: CASSLGGGDSPLHF; cdr3_nt: TGTGCCAGCAGCTTAGGAGGGGGTGATTCACCCCTCCACTTT
cdr3_length: 13; clone_size: many; j_call: TRBJ2-7; v_call: TRBV28; d_call: TRBD1; cdr3_aa: CASSWTGPYEQYF; cdr3_nt: TGTGCCAGCAGTTGGACAGGGCCCTACGAGCAGTACTTC
cdr3_length: 14; clone_size: .; j_call: TRBJ1-1; v_call: TRBV7-9; d_call: TRBD1; cdr3_aa: CASRQGGENTEAFF; cdr3_nt: TGTGCCAGCCGACAGGGAGGGGAGAACACTGAAGCTTTCTTT
cdr3_length: 14; clone_size: .; j_call: TRBJ2-5; v_call: TRBV5-6; d_call: .; cdr3_aa: CASSLNIGGETQYF; cdr3_nt: TGTGCCAGCAGCTTAAATATCGGCGGGGAGACCCAGTACTTC
cdr3_length: 11; clone_size: many; j_call: TRBJ2-7; v_call: TRBV27; d_call: .; cdr3_aa: CASSSGAEQYF; cdr3_nt: TGTGCCAGCAGTTCTGGGGCCGAGCAGTACTTC
cdr3_length: 15; clone_size: .; j_call: TRBJ2-7; v_call: TRBV9; d_call: TRBD2; cdr3_aa: CASSLRTSGSHELYF; cdr3_nt: TGTGCCAGCAGCCTAAGGACTAGCGGGAGCCACGAGCTGTACTTC
cdr3_length: 14; clone_size: many; j_call: TRBJ1-5; v_call: TRBV5-6; d_call: TRBD1; cdr3_aa: CASSFGTGSQPQHF; cdr3_nt: TGTGCCAGCAGCTTCGGGACAGGGAGTCAGCCCCAGCATTTT
cdr3_length: 12; clone_size: few; j_call: TRBJ2-7; v_call: TRBV5-1; d_call: .; cdr3_aa: CASSSTLPEQYF; cdr3_nt: TGCGCCAGCAGCTCCACGCTTCCCGAGCAGTACTTC
cdr3_length: 12; clone_size: many; j_call: TRBJ2-1; v_call: TRBV10-1; d_call: TRBD2; cdr3_aa: CASSRLAGVKFF; cdr3_nt: TGCGCCAGCAGTCGACTAGCTGGGGTGAAGTTCTTC
cdr3_length: 13; clone_size: many; j_call: TRBJ1-1; v_call: TRBV5-1; d_call: .; cdr3_aa: CASSGEVNTEAFF; cdr3_nt: TGCGCCAGCAGCGGGGAGGTGAACACTGAAGCTTTCTTT
cdr3_length: 17; clone_size: few; j_call: TRBJ2-3; v_call: TRBV24-1; d_call: .; cdr3_aa: CATSDLQGGYGTDTQYF; cdr3_nt: TGTGCCACCAGTGATTTGCAAGGAGGGTATGGCACAGATACGCAGTATTTT
cdr3_length: 22; clone_size: once; j_call: TRBJ2-1; v_call: TRBV5-1; d_call: .; cdr3_aa: CASSRGQDPSISPSILGDEQFF; cdr3_nt: .
cdr3_length: 16; clone_size: many; j_call: TRBJ2-7; v_call: TRBV28; d_call: TRBD2; cdr3_aa: CASSFSLAGLTYEQYF; cdr3_nt: TGTGCCAGCAGTTTCTCTCTAGCGGGGCTAACCTACGAGCAGTACTTC
cdr3_length: 16; clone_size: .; j_call: TRBJ1-6; v_call: TRBV4-1; d_call: TRBD1; cdr3_aa: CVSGHGQGNDNSPLHF; cdr3_nt: TGCGTCAGCGGCCACGGACAGGGAAACGATAATTCACCCCTCCACTTT
cdr3_length: 13; clone_size: many; j_call: TRBJ1-5; v_call: TRBV19; d_call: .; cdr3_aa: CASSINGEQPQHF; cdr3_nt: TGTGCCAGTAGTATAAATGGGGAACAGCCCCAGCATTTT
cdr3_length: 14; clone_size: .; j_call: TRBJ2-5; v_call: TRBV3-1; d_call: .; cdr3_aa: CASSQDRWGETQYF; cdr3_nt: TGTGCCAGCAGCCAAGACAGGTGGGGGGAGACCCAGTACTTC
cdr3_length: 12; clone_size: medium-sized; j_call: TRBJ1-3; v_call: TRBV2; d_call: .; cdr3_aa: CASIFSGNTIYF; cdr3_nt: TGTGCCAGCATCTTCTCTGGAAACACCATATATTTT
cdr3_length: 14; clone_size: many; j_call: TRBJ2-1; v_call: TRBV9; d_call: TRBD2; cdr3_aa: CASSVYSGRQEQFF; cdr3_nt: TGTGCCAGCAGCGTTTATAGCGGGAGACAAGAGCAGTTCTTC
cdr3_length: 12; clone_size: .; j_call: TRBJ2-5; v_call: TRBV20-1; d_call: TRBD1; cdr3_aa: CSATPGQGAQYF; cdr3_nt: TGCAGTGCTACACCGGGACAGGGGGCCCAGTACTTC
cdr3_length: 17; clone_size: .; j_call: TRBJ2-1; v_call: TRBV2; d_call: TRBD2; cdr3_aa: CASSAGTSGSSYNEQFF; cdr3_nt: TGTGCCAGCAGTGCCGGGACTAGCGGGAGCTCCTACAATGAGCAGTTCTTC
cdr3_length: 15; clone_size: many; j_call: TRBJ2-3; v_call: TRBV29-1; d_call: TRBD1; cdr3_aa: CSVTRGGTGGDTQYF; cdr3_nt: TGCAGCGTTACCCGGGGAGGGACAGGGGGAGATACGCAGTATTTT
cdr3_length: 15; clone_size: .; j_call: TRBJ2-1; v_call: TRBV5-1; d_call: TRBD2; cdr3_aa: CASSFGLAGENEQFF; cdr3_nt: TGCGCCAGCAGTTTTGGACTAGCGGGAGAAAATGAGCAGTTCTTC
cdr3_length: 14; clone_size: .; j_call: TRBJ1-6; v_call: TRBV5-6; d_call: .; cdr3_aa: CASSRGSPDSLLHF; cdr3_nt: TGTGCCAGCAGCCGTGGCAGTCCTGATTCACTCCTCCACTTT
cdr3_length: 13; clone_size: .; j_call: TRBJ1-5; v_call: TRBV20-1; d_call: .; cdr3_aa: CSARERGRRNEHF; cdr3_nt: TGCAGTGCTAGGGAGCGGGGTCGGCGCAATGAGCATTTT
cdr3_length: 19; clone_size: .; j_call: TRBJ2-6; v_call: TRBV5-1; d_call: .; cdr3_aa: CASRLPRRAGDSGANVQTF; cdr3_nt: TGCGCCAGCCGACTCCCTAGGCGAGCCGGAGACTCTGGGGCCAACGTCCAGACTTTC
cdr3_length: 18; clone_size: once; j_call: TRBJ1-3; v_call: TRBV7-6; d_call: TRBD1; cdr3_aa: CASSSGGQGAIPGNTIYF; cdr3_nt: TGTGCCAGCAGTTCGGGTGGGCAGGGGGCGATACCTGGAAACACCATATATTTT
cdr3_length: 14; clone_size: .; j_call: TRBJ2-3; v_call: TRBV9; d_call: TRBD1; cdr3_aa: CASSVGQGQDTQYF; cdr3_nt: TGTGCCAGCAGCGTAGGACAGGGCCAAGATACGCAGTATTTT
cdr3_length: 15; clone_size: .; j_call: TRBJ1-5; v_call: TRBV7-2; d_call: TRBD1; cdr3_aa: CASSTGTGDFQPQHF; cdr3_nt: TGTGCCAGCAGCACCGGGACAGGGGATTTTCAGCCCCAGCATTTT
cdr3_length: 12; clone_size: many; j_call: TRBJ1-1; v_call: TRBV30; d_call: .; cdr3_aa: CAWSRGRAEAFF; cdr3_nt: TGTGCCTGGAGCAGGGGTCGGGCTGAAGCTTTCTTT
cdr3_length: 14; clone_size: many; j_call: TRBJ1-1; v_call: TRBV5-1; d_call: .; cdr3_aa: CASSLRLMNTEAFF; cdr3_nt: TGCGCCAGCAGTCTGAGACTGATGAACACTGAAGCTTTCTTT
cdr3_length: 16; clone_size: .; j_call: TRBJ1-2; v_call: TRBV15; d_call: TRBD1; cdr3_aa: CATSRDRQGANYGYTF; cdr3_nt: TGTGCCACCAGCAGAGATAGGCAGGGGGCTAACTATGGCTACACCTTC
cdr3_length: 15; clone_size: .; j_call: TRBJ2-1; v_call: TRBV9; d_call: TRBD2; cdr3_aa: CASSLGGGLYNEQFF; cdr3_nt: TGTGCCAGCAGCCTTGGGGGGGGACTCTACAATGAGCAGTTCTTC
cdr3_length: 12; clone_size: once; j_call: TRBJ2-7; v_call: TRBV2; d_call: TRBD2; cdr3_aa: CASSPGLARQHF; cdr3_nt: TGTGCCAGCAGTCCGGGACTAGCGAGGCAGCACTTC
cdr3_length: 15; clone_size: .; j_call: TRBJ2-4; v_call: TRBV7-9; d_call: .; cdr3_aa: CASSFAVTSKNIQYF; cdr3_nt: TGTGCCAGCAGCTTCGCCGTGACTAGTAAAAACATTCAGTACTTC
cdr3_length: 14; clone_size: many; j_call: TRBJ2-3; v_call: TRBV10-1; d_call: .; cdr3_aa: CASSPGGELDTQYF; cdr3_nt: TGCGCCAGCAGCCCCGGGGGCGAGTTAGATACGCAGTATTTT
cdr3_length: 16; clone_size: many; j_call: TRBJ1-4; v_call: TRBV14; d_call: TRBD1; cdr3_aa: CASSQADRGLSEKLFF; cdr3_nt: TGTGCCAGCAGCCAGGCTGACAGGGGGCTAAGTGAAAAACTGTTTTTT
cdr3_length: 13; clone_size: many; j_call: TRBJ2-7; v_call: TRBV5-6; d_call: .; cdr3_aa: CASSLGPLDEQYF; cdr3_nt: TGTGCCAGCAGCCTCGGTCCTCTGGACGAGCAGTACTTC
cdr3_length: 15; clone_size: many; j_call: TRBJ2-1; v_call: TRBV7-9; d_call: .; cdr3_aa: CASSLLRDKNNEQFF; cdr3_nt: TGTGCCAGCAGCTTATTGCGGGACAAAAACAATGAGCAGTTCTTC
cdr3_length: 16; clone_size: many; j_call: TRBJ2-2; v_call: TRBV5-1; d_call: .; cdr3_aa: CASSLEGGTNTGELFF; cdr3_nt: TGCGCCAGCAGCTTGGAGGGCGGGACGAACACCGGGGAGCTGTTTTTT
cdr3_length: 15; clone_size: .; j_call: TRBJ2-7; v_call: TRBV12-3/TRBV12-4; d_call: TRBD1; cdr3_aa: CASSQTGTGVNEQYF; cdr3_nt: TGTGCCAGCAGCCAGACCGGGACAGGGGTCAACGAGCAGTACTTC
cdr3_length: 14; clone_size: .; j_call: TRBJ2-1; v_call: TRBV25-1; d_call: .; cdr3_aa: CARGPETLYNEQFF; cdr3_nt: TGTGCCAGAGGTCCAGAGACGCTCTACAATGAGCAGTTCTTC
cdr3_length: 15; clone_size: few; j_call: TRBJ2-7; v_call: TRBV3-1; d_call: TRBD1; cdr3_aa: CAGSQGTGGFYEQYF; cdr3_nt: TGTGCCGGCAGCCAAGGGACAGGGGGCTTCTACGAGCAGTACTTC
cdr3_length: 19; clone_size: .; j_call: TRBJ2-6; v_call: TRBV20-1; d_call: .; cdr3_aa: CSARDYRAGPSSGANVLTF; cdr3_nt: TGCAGTGCTAGAGATTATAGGGCGGGCCCTAGCTCTGGGGCCAACGTCCTGACTTTC
cdr3_length: 16; clone_size: .; j_call: TRBJ2-3; v_call: TRBV7-9; d_call: .; cdr3_aa: CASSCPGRGDIDTQCF; cdr3_nt: TGTGCCAGCAGCTGCCCCGGGCGAGGGGATATAGATACGCAGTGTTTT
cdr3_length: 14; clone_size: many; j_call: TRBJ1-1; v_call: TRBV6-4; d_call: TRBD1; cdr3_aa: CASSSGTGGTEAFF; cdr3_nt: TGTGCCAGCAGTTCCGGGACAGGGGGCACTGAAGCTTTCTTT
cdr3_length: 12; clone_size: many; j_call: TRBJ2-5; v_call: TRBV18; d_call: .; cdr3_aa: CASSPEEEAQYF; cdr3_nt: TGTGCCAGCTCACCCGAGGAAGAGGCCCAGTACTTC
cdr3_length: 14; clone_size: .; j_call: TRBJ1-5; v_call: TRBV29-1; d_call: TRBD1; cdr3_aa: CSPRDRGVNQPQHF; cdr3_nt: TGCAGCCCTCGGGACAGGGGTGTAAATCAGCCCCAGCATTTT
cdr3_length: 16; clone_size: .; j_call: TRBJ2-3; v_call: TRBV12-3/TRBV12-4; d_call: .; cdr3_aa: CASTPGGRGGTDTQYF; cdr3_nt: TGTGCCAGCACCCCCGGCGGGCGAGGGGGGACAGATACGCAGTATTTT
cdr3_length: 11; clone_size: many; j_call: TRBJ2-7; v_call: TRBV30; d_call: .; cdr3_aa: CAWSLGDEQYF; cdr3_nt: TGTGCCTGGAGCCTGGGCGACGAGCAGTACTTC
cdr3_length: 17; clone_size: many; j_call: TRBJ1-2; v_call: TRBV20-1; d_call: .; cdr3_aa: CSASVRGGGQEVFGYTF; cdr3_nt: TGCAGTGCTAGCGTGAGGGGGGGGGGGCAAGAGGTTTTTGGCTACACCTTC
cdr3_length: 12; clone_size: .; j_call: TRBJ2-1; v_call: TRBV7-2; d_call: .; cdr3_aa: CASSRSESEQFF; cdr3_nt: TGTGCCAGCAGCCGGTCAGAGTCTGAGCAGTTCTTC
cdr3_length: 15; clone_size: many; j_call: TRBJ2-1; v_call: TRBV5-1; d_call: TRBD2; cdr3_aa: CASSLRLAGDNEQFF; cdr3_nt: TGCGCCAGCAGCTTGAGGCTAGCGGGCGACAATGAGCAGTTCTTC
cdr3_length: 16; clone_size: many; j_call: TRBJ2-5; v_call: TRBV5-1; d_call: .; cdr3_aa: CASSLEEGGGGETQYF; cdr3_nt: TGCGCCAGCAGCTTGGAGGAGGGTGGCGGAGGAGAGACCCAGTACTTC
cdr3_length: 13; clone_size: .; j_call: TRBJ2-5; v_call: TRBV15; d_call: .; cdr3_aa: CAAAGQRFETQYF; cdr3_nt: TGTGCCGCCGCCGGACAGAGGTTTGAGACCCAGTACTTC
cdr3_length: 13; clone_size: medium-sized; j_call: TRBJ1-2; v_call: TRBV10-1; d_call: TRBD1; cdr3_aa: CASSEDRGGGYTF; cdr3_nt: TGCGCCAGCAGTGAGGACAGGGGTGGCGGCTACACCTTC
cdr3_length: 14; clone_size: .; j_call: TRBJ1-4; v_call: TRBV11-2; d_call: .; cdr3_aa: CASSLTGGREKLFF; cdr3_nt: TGTGCCAGCAGCTTGACAGGTGGACGTGAAAAACTGTTTTTT
cdr3_length: 16; clone_size: medium-sized; j_call: TRBJ2-7; v_call: TRBV24-1; d_call: .; cdr3_aa: CATSDATGTLLYEQYF; cdr3_nt: TGTGCCACCAGTGACGCGACCGGGACCCTACTTTACGAGCAGTACTTC